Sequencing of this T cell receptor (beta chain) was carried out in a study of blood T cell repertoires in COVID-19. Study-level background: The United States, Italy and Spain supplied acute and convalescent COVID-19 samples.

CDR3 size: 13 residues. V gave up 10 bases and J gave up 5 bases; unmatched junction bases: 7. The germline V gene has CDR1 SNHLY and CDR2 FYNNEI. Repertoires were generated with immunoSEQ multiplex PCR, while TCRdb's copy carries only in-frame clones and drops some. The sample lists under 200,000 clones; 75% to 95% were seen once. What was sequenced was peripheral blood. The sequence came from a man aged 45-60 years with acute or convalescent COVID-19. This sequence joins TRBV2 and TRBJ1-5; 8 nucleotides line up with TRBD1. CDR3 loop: CATGTGPYQPQHF. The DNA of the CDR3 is TGTGCCACCGGGACAGGCCCTTATCAGCCCCAGCATTTT.